This TCR beta chain derives from a study of cytomegalovirus exposure and HLA in healthy donors. Study-wide results and limits: Cytomegalovirus-associated TCR beta chains were listed, numbering under 200.

Using immunoSEQ multiplex PCR, the repertoire was profiled, and TCRdb retains in-frame clones only, with some absent. The table records about 360,000 clones, more than 80% of them present only once. Looked up from germline, CDR1 is MNHEY and CDR2 is SVGAGI. V lost 6 bases, J lost 8 bases, and 17 bases lay in between. The CDR3 is 15 residues long. This clone was seen just once. Its antigen is undetermined. Input material: PBMCs. The chain joins TRBV6-5 to TRBJ1-6; maybe TRBD1 (6 bases). This TCR was sampled from a woman aged 18-35 years in good health and CMV-seronegative. The CDR3 DNA sequence: TGTGCCAGCAGCAACCGGGGGGGGGCTTATTCACCCCTCCACTTT. Protein sequence: CASSNRGGAYSPLHF.